This TCR beta chain was captured in a study of CD8+ T cells in alopecia areata. Study details: Treated patients swallowed 5 to 10 mg of oral tofacitinib twice daily. The duration of tofacitinib was 6 to 18 months, with 6 months off drug afterward.

Sorted out of PBMCs were CD4+ T cells and CD8+ T cells. Study-wide findings and caveats: Compared with normal scalp, lesional scalp had higher clonality and more expanded CD8+ clones.

RNA extraction and reverse transcription yielded cDNA as sequencing template. Profiled with immunoSEQ multiplex PCR; TCRdb holds only in-frame clones, not every one. The sample yields 130,000 to 150,000 clones, around 51% seen once. About this clone itself: Its antigen remains unknown.

The CDR3 extends over 15 amino acids. V lost 5 bases and J lost 0, with 8 bases in between. In germline, CDR1 is MNHEY, CDR2 SVGAGI. This material consisted of CD4+ T cells sorted from blood, taken at week 0. The clonotype was recovered from a human donor with alopecia areata. The J gene is TRBJ2-6, the V gene TRBV6-5; D might be TRBD1 (6 bases). In nucleotides, the CDR3 is TGTGCCAGCAGTAAACAGGGCTCTGGGGCCAACGTCCTGACTTTC. Encoded protein: CASSKQGSGANVLTF.